The sample holds many counts of the clone carrying this T cell receptor beta chain. What it recognizes is unknown. Regarding time point: newly diagnosed GD, antithyroid drugs for less than 3 months. From RNA extracted from PBMCs, the TCR library was made. Xi'an, China, was home to the endocrinology department that provided patients. These data are taken from a study of regulatory T cells in long-lasting Graves disease. CDR3 length equals 14 residues. V was clipped by 6 bases and J by 3 bases, with 14 bases between them. CDR1 SGHVS and CDR2 FQNEAQ come from the germline V gene. Building of the TCR beta libraries involved iRepertoire HTBI primers and Arm-PCR of CDR3 regions. TCRdb ran MiXCR on the multiplex PCR reads and lists one entry per CDR3 protein. The table has 550,000 to 650,000 distinct CDR3 sequences, more than 15% seen once. Study conclusions and caveats: Clonotypes that were public and shared totalled around 2,700 in persistent patients versus 966 in new patients.

The data were also submitted as part of a second study, on T cells in Graves' hyperthyroidism and ophthalmopathy. That paper adds: In the first-round RT-PCR of the TCR CDR3, the HTBI primer set was used. Within blood appeared most thyroid clonotypes that had expanded above 0.001.

The specimen comprised peripheral blood mononuclear cells (PBMCs), sampled at new diagnosis, from a patient treated with antithyroid drugs. The receptor was derived from a young man with Graves disease. This chain connects TRBV7-8 to TRBJ1-2, with unresolved D. CDR3 DNA: TGTGCCAGCAGTTACCTTCGGGGTGACTATGGCTACACCTTC. It specifies CASSYLRGDYGYTF.